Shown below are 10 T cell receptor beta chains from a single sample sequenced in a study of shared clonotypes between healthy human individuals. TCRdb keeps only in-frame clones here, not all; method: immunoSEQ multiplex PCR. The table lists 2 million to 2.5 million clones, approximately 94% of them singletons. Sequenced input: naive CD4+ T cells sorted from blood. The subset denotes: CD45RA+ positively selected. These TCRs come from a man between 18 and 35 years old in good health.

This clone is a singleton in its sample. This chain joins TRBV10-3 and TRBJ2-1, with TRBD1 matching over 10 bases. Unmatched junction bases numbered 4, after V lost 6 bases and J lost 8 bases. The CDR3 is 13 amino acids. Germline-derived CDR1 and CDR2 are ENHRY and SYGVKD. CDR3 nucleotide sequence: TGTGCCATCAGGGGGACAGGGGCCCATGAGCAGTTCTTC. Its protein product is CAIRGTGAHEQFF.

Here the CDR3 DNA reads TGTGCCAGCAGACTCCAGGCTGAGCAGTTCTTC. It encodes CASRLQAEQFF. The chain recombines TRBV2 with TRBJ2-1; no clear D. The CDR3 covers 11 residues. Germline CDR1 SNHLY, CDR2 FYNNEI. V gave up 6 bases and J gave up 9 bases, with 9 bases separating them.

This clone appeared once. CDR3 residues: CASSPGTSGGRFYNEQFF. As DNA, the CDR3 is TGTGCCAGCAGCCCCGGGACTAGCGGGGGACGATTTTACAATGAGCAGTTCTTC. The V gene is TRBV11-2, the J gene TRBJ2-1; 14 bases agree with TRBD2. Losses at the gene ends were 5 bases for V and 4 bases for J; bases not matched to a gene: 10. Germline CDR1 and CDR2: SGHAT and FQNNGV. The CDR3 loop spans 18 amino acids.

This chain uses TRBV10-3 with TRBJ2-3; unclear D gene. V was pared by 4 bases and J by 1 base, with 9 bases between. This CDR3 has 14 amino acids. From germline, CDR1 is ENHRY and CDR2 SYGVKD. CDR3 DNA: TGTGCCATCAGTGGGAGTGGTGGCACAGATACGCAGTATTTT. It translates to CAISGSGGTDTQYF.

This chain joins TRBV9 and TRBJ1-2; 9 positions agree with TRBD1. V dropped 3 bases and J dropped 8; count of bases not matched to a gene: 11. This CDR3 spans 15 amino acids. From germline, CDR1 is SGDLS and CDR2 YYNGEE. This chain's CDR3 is CASSAGTGKRLGYTF. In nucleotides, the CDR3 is TGTGCCAGCAGCGCCGGGACAGGGAAAAGGCTCGGCTACACCTTC.

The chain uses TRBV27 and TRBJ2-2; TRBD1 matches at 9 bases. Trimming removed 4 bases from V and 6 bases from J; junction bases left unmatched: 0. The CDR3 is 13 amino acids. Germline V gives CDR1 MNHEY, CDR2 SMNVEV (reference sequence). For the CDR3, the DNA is TGTGCCAGCAGTTGGGACAGGGCCGGGGAGCTGTTTTTT. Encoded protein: CASSWDRAGELFF.

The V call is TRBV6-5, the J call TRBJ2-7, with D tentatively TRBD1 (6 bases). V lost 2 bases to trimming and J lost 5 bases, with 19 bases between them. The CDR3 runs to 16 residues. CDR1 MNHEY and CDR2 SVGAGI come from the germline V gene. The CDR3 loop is CASSYGIRGAKNEQYF. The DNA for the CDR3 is TGTGCCAGCAGTTACGGGATCAGGGGAGCTAAAAACGAGCAGTACTTC.

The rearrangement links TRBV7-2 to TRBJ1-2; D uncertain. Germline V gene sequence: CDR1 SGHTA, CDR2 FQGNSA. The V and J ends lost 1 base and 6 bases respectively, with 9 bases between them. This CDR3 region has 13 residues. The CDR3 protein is CASSLGGMDGYTF. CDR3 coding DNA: TGTGCCAGCAGCTTAGGAGGGATGGATGGCTACACCTTC.

CDR3 DNA sequence: TGTGCCAGCTCCCACCTTGGGACAGAACTCTACGAGCAGTACTTC. Amino acid sequence: CASSHLGTELYEQYF. V gene TRBV18 combines with J gene TRBJ2-7; 7 nucleotides line up with TRBD1. This CDR3 has 15 residues. CDR1 is KGHSH and CDR2 is LQKENI in the germline V gene. With 6 bases clipped from V and 3 bases from J, the junction kept 11 bases outside the gene matches.

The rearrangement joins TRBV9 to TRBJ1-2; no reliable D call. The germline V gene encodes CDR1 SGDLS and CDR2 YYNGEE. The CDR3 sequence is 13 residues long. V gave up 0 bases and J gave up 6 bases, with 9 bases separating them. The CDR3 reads CASSVVAENGYTF. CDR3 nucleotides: TGTGCCAGCAGCGTAGTGGCCGAGAATGGCTACACCTTC.